This T cell receptor beta chain is drawn from a study of CD8 T cells in ankylosing spondylitis. TCRdb reprocessed the 5' RACE reads with MiXCR, giving one entry per CDR3 protein. The sample includes 150,000 or so distinct CDR3 sequences, 25% to 35% of them seen just once. V was pared by 4 bases and J by 6 bases, with 4 bases of the junction left unmatched. Germline values: CDR1 SGHDN, CDR2 FVKESK. The CDR3 consists of 13 residues. The rearrangement joins TRBV14 to TRBJ2-7; the match to TRBD1 covers 9 bases. This clonotype originated in a male donor with ankylosing spondylitis. The specimen sequenced was synovial fluid, either unsorted or a sorted T cell fraction (not recorded which). The CDR3 region has the DNA TGTGCCAGCAGCCCAGGGACAGGGCGCGAGCAGTACTTC. It yields the protein CASSPGTGREQYF.